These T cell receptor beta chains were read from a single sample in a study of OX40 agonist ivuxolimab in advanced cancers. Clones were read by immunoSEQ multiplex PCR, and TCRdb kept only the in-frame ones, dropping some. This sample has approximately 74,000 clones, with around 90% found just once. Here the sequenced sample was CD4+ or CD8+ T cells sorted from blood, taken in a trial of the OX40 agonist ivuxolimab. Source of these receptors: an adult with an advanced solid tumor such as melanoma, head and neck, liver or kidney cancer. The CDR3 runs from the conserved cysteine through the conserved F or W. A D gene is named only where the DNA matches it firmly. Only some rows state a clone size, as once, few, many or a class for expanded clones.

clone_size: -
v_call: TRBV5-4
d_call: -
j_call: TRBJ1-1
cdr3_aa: CASRGRGAGLGDTEAFF

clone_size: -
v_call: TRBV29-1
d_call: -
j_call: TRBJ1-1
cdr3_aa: CSVEPRPGDTEAFF

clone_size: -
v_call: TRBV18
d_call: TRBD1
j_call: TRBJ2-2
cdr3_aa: CASSLNRGNTGELFF

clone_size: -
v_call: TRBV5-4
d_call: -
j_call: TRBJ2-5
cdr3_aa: CASSLPLGGGETQYF

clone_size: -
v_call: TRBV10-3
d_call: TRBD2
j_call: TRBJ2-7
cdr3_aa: CAISNLGTSGSEQYF

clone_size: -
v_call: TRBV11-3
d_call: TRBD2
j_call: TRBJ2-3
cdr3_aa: CASSSRGGSGTPDTQYF

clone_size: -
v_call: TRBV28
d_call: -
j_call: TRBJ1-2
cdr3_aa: CASSPPGDDGYTF

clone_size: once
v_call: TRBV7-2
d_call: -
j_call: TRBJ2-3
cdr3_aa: CASSENQDTQYF

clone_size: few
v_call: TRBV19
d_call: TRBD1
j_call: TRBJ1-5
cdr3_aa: CASSNWDSIMGGNQPQHF

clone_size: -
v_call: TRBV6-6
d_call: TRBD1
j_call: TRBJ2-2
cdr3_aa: CASSYEGAGTGELFF

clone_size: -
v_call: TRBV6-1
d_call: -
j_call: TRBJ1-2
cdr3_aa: CASSLTGVSYGYTF

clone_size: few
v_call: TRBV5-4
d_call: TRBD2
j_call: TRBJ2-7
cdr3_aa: CASSFSGSRSYEQYF

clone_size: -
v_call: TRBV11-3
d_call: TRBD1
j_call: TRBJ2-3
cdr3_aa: CASSTGQRPDTQYF

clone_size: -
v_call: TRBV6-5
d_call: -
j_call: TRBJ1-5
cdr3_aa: CASSYSAAANQPQHF

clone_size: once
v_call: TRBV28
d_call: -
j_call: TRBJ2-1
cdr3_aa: CASSFGGKGLEQFF

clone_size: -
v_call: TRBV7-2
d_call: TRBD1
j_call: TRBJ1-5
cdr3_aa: CASSTQGYQPQHF

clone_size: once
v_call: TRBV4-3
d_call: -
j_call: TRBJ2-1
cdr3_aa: CASSYGTFNEQFF

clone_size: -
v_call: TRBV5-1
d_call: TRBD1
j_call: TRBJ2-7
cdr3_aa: CASSLSGTAYEQYF

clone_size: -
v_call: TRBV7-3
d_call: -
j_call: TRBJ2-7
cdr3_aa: CASSSRPGSYEQYF

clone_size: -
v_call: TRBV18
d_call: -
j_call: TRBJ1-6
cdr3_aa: CASSPSSFGFGSPLHF

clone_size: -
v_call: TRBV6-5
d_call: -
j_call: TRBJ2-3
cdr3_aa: CASSSTDTQYF

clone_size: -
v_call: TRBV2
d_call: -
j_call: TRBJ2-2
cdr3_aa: CASSSNWLAGELFF

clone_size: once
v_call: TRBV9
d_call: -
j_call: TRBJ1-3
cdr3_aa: CASSVNEDGNTIYF

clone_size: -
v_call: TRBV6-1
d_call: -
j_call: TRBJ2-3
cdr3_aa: CASAQRAWTDTQYF

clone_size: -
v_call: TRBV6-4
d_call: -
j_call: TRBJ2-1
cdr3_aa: CASSDLVNEQFF